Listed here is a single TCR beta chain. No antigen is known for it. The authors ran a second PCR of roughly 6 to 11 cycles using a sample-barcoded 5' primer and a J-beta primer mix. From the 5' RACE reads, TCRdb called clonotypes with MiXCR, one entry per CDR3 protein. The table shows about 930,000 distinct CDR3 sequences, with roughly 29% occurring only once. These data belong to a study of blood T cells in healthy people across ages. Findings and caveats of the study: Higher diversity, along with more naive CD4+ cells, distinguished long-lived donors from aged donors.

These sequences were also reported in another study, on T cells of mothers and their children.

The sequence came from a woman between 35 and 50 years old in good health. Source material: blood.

The CDR3 here is CASSAGNQPNNEQFF. The CDR3 coding sequence is TGTGCCAGCAGCGCAGGGAACCAGCCAAACAATGAGCAGTTCTTC. The rearrangement uses TRBV9 and TRBJ2-1, with a possible D match to TRBD1 (5 bases). Trimming removed 3 bases at V and 5 bases at J, with 15 bases between. The CDR3 is made up of 15 amino acids. CDR1 SGDLS and CDR2 YYNGEE come from the germline V gene.